These 26 T cell receptor beta chains share one sample of origin, sequenced in a study of T cell repertoires in cytomegalovirus infection. Their cognate antigens are unknown. TCRdb processed the reads anew with MiXCR; each CDR3 protein has one entry. The profile shows 700,000 to 900,000 distinct CDR3 sequences, around 29% of them singletons. The source material was cultured CD8+ T cells from PBMCs, sampled from culture after CMV antigen stimulation. These receptors originate from a human donor in good health (CMV status not recorded). Some clones in this sample may be carry-over from other donors' samples.

The chain links TRBV28 to TRBJ1-4; D is unclear. V was trimmed by 5 bases and J by 8 bases, leaving 18 bases between them. Germline V gene sequence: CDR1 MDHEN, CDR2 SYDVKM. The CDR3 has 15 residues. The CDR3, as DNA: TGTGCCAGCAGTCCGGAGTTGGGAGATGGAGAAAAACTGTTTTTT. Translated: CASSPELGDGEKLFF. Using reference TRBV28 and TRBJ1-4 for the parts outside the CDR3, the full variable domain is DVKVTQSSRYLVKRTGEKVFLECVQDMDHENMFWYRQDPGLGLRLIYFSYDVKMKEKGDIPEGYSVSREKKERFSLILESASTNQTSMYLCASSPELGDGEKLFFGSGTQLSVL.

This chain uses TRBV4-2 with TRBJ2-1, with D perhaps matching TRBD1 (5 bases). Germline V CDR1 and CDR2: LGHNA, YNFKEQ. CDR3 length equals 13 residues. The germline V and J ends were trimmed by 4 bases and 8 bases, with 12 bases remaining between them. CDR3 nucleotide sequence: TGTGCCAGCAGCCGTACCCCAGGGTATGAGCAGTTCTTC. This codes for CASSRTPGYEQFF.

Only a few counts were recorded for this clonotype. The V and J genes are TRBV27 and TRBJ2-5; a weak D match, TRBD2 (7 bases). Trimming cost V 2 bases and J 5 bases, with 18 bases left between them. This CDR3 region has 16 residues. The germline CDR1 and CDR2 sequences are MNHEY and SMNVEV (reference sequence). This CDR3 is CASSLKSTGGMETQYF. CDR3 sequence (DNA): TGTGCCAGCAGTTTAAAGTCTACGGGGGGCATGGAGACCCAGTACTTC.

A few counts support this clonotype. This chain uses TRBV4-2 with TRBJ2-1; possibly TRBD2 for D (6 bases). Germline assignment: CDR1 LGHNA and CDR2 YNFKEQ. The CDR3 is 14 residues long. Trimming removed 0 bases at V and 8 bases at J, with 11 bases between. CDR3 nucleotides: TGTGCCAGCAGCCAAGAGTTGCCGGGGGATGAGCAGTTCTTC. Translation: CASSQELPGDEQFF.

This clonotype was counted only a few times. The V gene is TRBV2, the J gene TRBJ2-1, with D uncertain. With 8 bases removed from V and 2 bases from J, the gap between germline ends came to 16 bases. Germline V lookup: CDR1 SNHLY, CDR2 FYNNEI. The CDR3 has 15 amino acids. CDR3 sequence (DNA): TGTGCCAGCCGTCCATGGGCGTCGGCCTACAATGAGCAGTTCTTC. It is translated as CASRPWASAYNEQFF.

This clonotype appeared a few times. This chain uses TRBV29-1 with TRBJ1-1; 8 positions agree with TRBD1. The germline gives CDR1 SQVTM, CDR2 ANQGSEA. The trim removed 0 bases at V and 5 bases at J, leaving 5 bases unmatched. The CDR3 extends over 14 amino acids. CDR3 region: CSVEEQGAGTEAFF. The CDR3 DNA follows: TGCAGCGTTGAAGAGCAGGGGGCGGGGACTGAAGCTTTCTTT.

The chain recombines TRBV7-9 with TRBJ2-5, with 9 nucleotides matching TRBD2. The CDR3 runs 14 residues. The trim removed 3 bases at V and 5 bases at J, leaving 4 bases unmatched. Germline V gene sequence: CDR1 SEHNR, CDR2 FQNEAQ (reference sequence). The CDR3 coding sequence is TGTGCCAGCAGCTTTTCGAGCGGGGGGGAGACCCAGTACTTC. Its protein is CASSFSSGGETQYF. The full variable domain, with the rest looked up from reference TRBV7-9 and TRBJ2-5, is DTGVSQNPRHKITKRGQNVTFRCDPISEHNRLYWYRQTLGQGPEFLTYFQNEAQLEKSRLLSDRFSAERPKGSFSTLEIQRTEQGDSAMYLCASSFSSGGETQYFGPGTRLLVL.

This clonotype was picked up a small number of times. The chain carries TRBV12-3 or TRBV12-4 and TRBJ1-2, with D perhaps matching TRBD1 (6 bases). Trimming shortened V by 5 bases and J by 4 bases, and 14 bases separated the two germline ends. CDR3 length equals 14 residues. The CDR3 DNA reads TGTGCCAGCAGTCCACCGGGACAACTCTATGGCTACACCTTC. Translation: CASSPPGQLYGYTF.

This clonotype was detected many times. V gene TRBV7-6 combines with J gene TRBJ2-6, with 7 nucleotides matching TRBD2. The CDR3 runs to 19 residues. CDR1 and CDR2 from the germline V gene are SGHVS and FNYEAQ. Trimming cost V 1 base and J 0 bases; bases outside gene matches: 9. CDR3 sequence: CASSLVSGRDYSGANVLTF. The CDR3 DNA follows: TGTGCCAGCAGCTTAGTGTCAGGCAGGGACTACTCTGGGGCCAACGTCCTGACTTTC.

The chain carries TRBV4-2 and TRBJ1-1, with 7 bases aligning to TRBD1. CDR3 size: 16 residues. V lost 4 bases and J lost 3; bases outside the gene matches: 11. Per the germline V gene, CDR1 is LGHNA and CDR2 is YNFKEQ. The CDR3 DNA is TGTGCCAGCAGCCTTACAGGGGCAGGGGCTGACACTGAAGCTTTCTTT. Protein product: CASSLTGAGADTEAFF.

This clonotype has at least ten counts. This chain uses TRBV7-3 with TRBJ2-1, with 8 positions matching TRBD1. Trimming took 1 base from V and 4 from J; bases not matched to a gene: 3. This CDR3 contains 15 residues. The V gene's germline CDR1 is SGHTA and CDR2 FQGTGA. CDR3 in DNA: TGTGCCAGCAGCTTAAAAGGGACAGGATACAATGAGCAGTTCTTC. This sequence encodes CASSLKGTGYNEQFF.

This clonotype came up a few times. The rearrangement joins TRBV20-1 to TRBJ2-3; D call uncertain. Trimming shortened V by 8 bases and J by 1 base, and 13 bases separated the two germline ends. The germline gives CDR1 DFQATT, CDR2 SNEGSKA (reference sequence). The CDR3 totals 13 residues. The DNA for the CDR3 is TGCAGTACAGCCCCGGACGGCACAGATACGCAGTATTTT. Translating gives CSTAPDGTDTQYF.

This chain joins TRBV11-2 and TRBJ1-3, with D maybe TRBD1 (5 bases). Germline CDR1 and CDR2: SGHAT and FQNNGV. V lost 6 bases and J 8 bases, leaving 26 bases between the germline ends. CDR3 length equals 17 residues. The CDR3 is CASSYRDPLRQRDTIYF. The CDR3 nucleotides are TGTGCCAGCAGTTACCGGGACCCCCTACGACAGCGAGACACCATATATTTT.

The chain links TRBV27 to TRBJ1-2; TRBD1 matches at 7 bases. From germline, CDR1 is MNHEY and CDR2 SMNVEV (reference sequence). V dropped 5 bases and J dropped 0; count of bases not matched to a gene: 3. The CDR3 is 14 residues long. The CDR3 protein is CASSGDSSNYGYTF. The CDR3 coding sequence is TGTGCCAGCAGTGGGGACAGTTCTAACTATGGCTACACCTTC.

The CDR3 nucleotides are TGTGCCAGCAGTTTCTCACTAGGCACAGATACGCAGTATTTT. Protein: CASSFSLGTDTQYF. This sequence joins TRBV27 and TRBJ2-3; D possibly corresponds to TRBD2 (5 bases). Trimming pared 3 bases from V and 1 base from J, leaving 8 bases between. Germline CDR1 MNHEY, CDR2 SMNVEV (reference sequence). CDR3 length equals 14 residues.

This clonotype occurred once. This CDR3 is missing its conserved last phenylalanine or tryptophan, likely due to a read error. The V call is TRBV18, the J call TRBJ2-1; D ambiguous. In germline, CDR1 is KGHSH, CDR2 LQKENI. CDR3 size: 11 residues. The V gene lost 2 bases and the J gene lost 5 bases, with 1 base spanning the gap. The CDR3 reads CASSPDNEQFY. The DNA of the CDR3 is TGTGCCAGCTCACCAGACAATGAGCAGTTCTAC.

This clonotype has only a few counts. The chain uses TRBV7-9 and TRBJ1-2, with D possibly matching TRBD1 (5 bases). V gave up 1 base and J gave up 1 base, with 7 bases separating them. This CDR3 is built from 14 residues. CDR1 is SEHNR and CDR2 is FQNEAQ in the germline V gene (reference sequence). CDR3 DNA: TGTGCCAGCAGCTTAGACAGGATTAACTATGGCTACACCTTC. It codes for CASSLDRINYGYTF.

The chain joins TRBV4-1 to TRBJ2-3, with 7 bases identical to TRBD1. Germline V CDR1 and CDR2: MGHRA, YSYEKL. The CDR3 has 15 amino acids. With V trimmed by 4 bases and J by 4 bases, 8 bases remained unmatched. CDR3 in DNA: TGCGCCAGCAGCCTCCGGGACAGCGAAGCAGATACGCAGTATTTT. It translates to CASSLRDSEADTQYF.

The sample holds many counts of this clonotype. The CDR3 DNA sequence: TGTGCCAGCAGCTTAGCCTTTGCTGGACAGGCTAATTCACCCCTCCACTTT. Translating gives CASSLAFAGQANSPLHF. This chain uses TRBV7-8 with TRBJ1-6, with 7 bases lining up with TRBD1. J gave up 6 bases and V 0 bases, and 8 bases lay outside the gene matches. Germline V gene lookup returns CDR1 SGHVS and CDR2 FQNEAQ. The CDR3 length is 17 residues.

This chain uses TRBV29-1 with TRBJ2-3, with D perhaps matching TRBD2 (6 bases). The ends were cut back, 7 bases at V and 0 bases at J, with 14 bases in the middle. The CDR3 totals 14 residues. The germline gives CDR1 SQVTM, CDR2 ANQGSEA. CDR3 nucleotides: TGCAGCGGGAGGGGACGGGGGAGCACAGATACGCAGTATTTT. The encoded protein is CSGRGRGSTDTQYF.

This clonotype was seen repeatedly, ten times or more. The V gene is TRBV27, the J gene TRBJ2-1; TRBD2 might be the D (6 bases). Germline CDR1 and CDR2: MNHEY and SMNVEV (reference sequence). The CDR3 is 15 amino acids. V lost 8 bases to trimming and J lost 7 bases, with 21 bases between them. The CDR3 loop is CASCPGVAPKNEQFF. The CDR3 DNA sequence: TGTGCCAGCTGCCCGGGGGTTGCCCCTAAAAATGAGCAGTTCTTC.

CDR3 region: CASTTIRRGAYEQYV. The CDR3 DNA follows: TGTGCTAGCACCACTATCCGGCGGGGGGCCTACGAGCAGTACGTC. The chain carries TRBV7-6 and TRBJ2-7; 8 bases map to TRBD2. The CDR3 runs 15 residues. Germline V lookup: CDR1 SGHVS, CDR2 FNYEAQ.

The V call is TRBV5-4, the J call TRBJ2-7, with 10 bases lining up with TRBD1. Unmatched junction bases numbered 2, after V lost 2 bases and J lost 6 bases. The germline V gene has CDR1 SGHNT and CDR2 YYREEE (reference sequence). There are 13 residues in the CDR3. CDR3 nucleotides: TGTGCCAGCAGCTTCCGGACAGGGGGCGAGCAGTACGTC. Its translation: CASSFRTGGEQYV.

The chain has TRBV25-1 and TRBJ1-2; D uncertain. Germline lookup yields CDR1 MGHDK and CDR2 SYGVNS. This CDR3 has 13 residues. Trimming removed 4 bases at V and 0 bases at J, with 6 bases between. The DNA for the CDR3 is TGTGCCAGCAGTGTCGGTACTAACTATGGCTACACCTTC. Protein product: CASSVGTNYGYTF.

The chain carries TRBV7-9 and TRBJ2-7; maybe TRBD1 (5 bases). CDR1 SEHNR and CDR2 FQNEAQ come from the germline V gene (reference sequence). V was trimmed by 1 base and J by 6 bases, leaving 7 bases between them. The CDR3 contains 12 residues. CDR3 sequence (DNA): TGTGCCAGCAGCTTAGGGGGCTGCGAGCAGTACGTC. It specifies CASSLGGCEQYV.

The sample holds a few counts of this clonotype. The V gene is TRBV7-9, the J gene TRBJ1-4; D is unclear. V shed 5 bases and J shed 1 base, with 14 bases lying between them. This CDR3 is 16 amino acids long. Looked up from germline, CDR1 is SEHNR and CDR2 is FQNEAQ (reference sequence). CDR3 sequence (DNA): TGTGCCAGCAGCCCTCTTGGTGCGGTAACTAATGAAAAACTGTTTTTT. Its translation is CASSPLGAVTNEKLFF.